The rows below give T cell receptor beta chains drawn from one sample of a study of blood T cell repertoires in COVID-19. TCRdb's copy holds only in-frame clones and misses some; the assay was immunoSEQ multiplex PCR. This sample has under 150,000 clones, with roughly 85% found just once. Sequenced material: peripheral blood. All receptors derive from a man in his 60s with acute or convalescent COVID-19. Both conserved end residues are part of each CDR3. D genes are given only for firm matches. Clone size is shown for a subset of rows, as once, few, many or a class of expanded clone.

v_gene,j_gene,d_gene,abundance,CDR3aa,CDR3nt
TRBV5-5,TRBJ2-1,.,.,CASSLGWAGNEQFF,TGTGCCAGCAGCTTGGGGTGGGCAGGGAATGAGCAGTTCTTC
TRBV5-1,TRBJ1-2,.,.,CASSSLGQNYGYTF,TGCGCCAGCAGCTCTTTGGGACAAAACTATGGCTACACCTTC
TRBV11-3,TRBJ2-7,.,.,CASSRGGGAYEQYF,TGTGCCAGCAGCCGGGGAGGAGGTGCCTACGAGCAGTACTTC
TRBV4-1,TRBJ2-1,TRBD2,few,CASSQPPGLAGDEQFF,TGCGCCAGCAGCCAACCGCCGGGACTAGCGGGAGATGAGCAGTTCTTC
TRBV18,TRBJ2-2,TRBD1,.,CASSPRGGDGELFF,TGTGCCAGCTCACCGAGAGGGGGCGACGGGGAGCTGTTTTTT
TRBV28,TRBJ2-7,.,.,CASSLQGRASYEQYF,TGTGCCAGCAGTTTGCAGGGTAGGGCCTCCTACGAGCAGTACTTC
TRBV5-1,TRBJ1-2,TRBD1,few,CASSLGQGGYGYTF,TGCGCCAGCAGCTTGGGTCAGGGGGGCTATGGCTACACCTTC
TRBV7-9,TRBJ1-1,.,.,CASSAVHRGTEAFF,TGTGCCAGCAGCGCCGTCCACCGGGGCACTGAAGCTTTCTTT
TRBV3-1/TRBV3-2,TRBJ2-5,TRBD2,.,CASSQDRLAGFGETQYF,TGTGCCAGCAGCCAAGACCGACTAGCGGGATTCGGGGAGACCCAGTACTTC
TRBV24-1,TRBJ1-5,.,.,CATSDLYEQGPDLIEQPQHF,TGTGCCACCAGTGATTTATACGAGCAGGGCCCGGACCTTATCGAACAGCCCCAGCATTTT
TRBV2,TRBJ2-1,.,.,CASSEVAAYNEQFF,TGTGCCAGCAGTGAGGTAGCGGCGTACAATGAGCAGTTCTTC
TRBV28,TRBJ1-1,TRBD1,.,CASSLLSSGQGEF,TGTGCCAGCAGTTTACTGTCTTCCGGGCAGGGGGAATTT
TRBV2,TRBJ2-1,TRBD2,.,CASSRLAGGAYNEQFF,TGTGCCAGCAGTCGACTAGCGGGAGGGGCGTACAATGAGCAGTTCTTC
TRBV29-1,TRBJ1-1,TRBD1,.,CSALQGASGTEAFF,TGCAGCGCCCTCCAGGGGGCGAGTGGCACTGAAGCTTTCTTT
TRBV30,TRBJ2-7,.,.,CAWSVLQGSEQYF,TGTGCCTGGAGTGTACTCCAGGGAAGCGAGCAGTACTTC
TRBV5-1,TRBJ1-2,TRBD1,.,CASSFGQGQSYGYTF,TGCGCCAGCAGCTTCGGACAGGGGCAAAGCTATGGCTACACCTTC
TRBV5-1,TRBJ1-1,.,.,CASSLDGAMNTEAFF,TGCGCCAGCAGCTTGGATGGAGCCATGAACACTGAAGCTTTCTTT
TRBV2,TRBJ1-5,.,.,CASTRGLSNQPQHF,TGTGCCAGCACCAGGGGCTTAAGCAATCAGCCCCAGCATTTT
TRBV3-1/TRBV3-2,TRBJ2-7,TRBD1,few,CASSQELQGTNEQYF,TGTGCCAGCAGCCAAGAGTTACAGGGGACGAACGAGCAGTACTTC
TRBV7-3,TRBJ2-7,.,.,CASSPGTSPLYEQYF,TGTGCCAGCAGCCCCGGGACATCCCCCCTCTACGAGCAGTACTTC
TRBV7-6,TRBJ2-1,TRBD2,once,CASSLASAGPYNEQFF,TGTGCCAGCAGCTTAGCTTCAGCGGGGCCCTACAATGAGCAGTTCTTC
TRBV28,TRBJ1-2,TRBD1,.,CASSGQGIQGYTF,TGTGCCAGCAGCGGACAGGGTATTCAGGGCTACACCTTC